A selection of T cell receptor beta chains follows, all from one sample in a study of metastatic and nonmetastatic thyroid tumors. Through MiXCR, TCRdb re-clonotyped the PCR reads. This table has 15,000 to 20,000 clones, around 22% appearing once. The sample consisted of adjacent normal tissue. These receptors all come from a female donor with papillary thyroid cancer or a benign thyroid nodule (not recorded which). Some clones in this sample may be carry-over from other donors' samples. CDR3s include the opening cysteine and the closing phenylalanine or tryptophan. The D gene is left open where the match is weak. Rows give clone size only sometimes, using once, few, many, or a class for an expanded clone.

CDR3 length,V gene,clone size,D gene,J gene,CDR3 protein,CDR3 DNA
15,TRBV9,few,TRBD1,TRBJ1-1,CASSTDQGDYTEAFF,TGTGCCAGCAGCACCGACCAGGGGGATTACACTGAAGCTTTCTTT
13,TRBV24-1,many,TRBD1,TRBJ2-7,CATSDYRGYEQYF,TGTGCCACCAGTGATTACAGGGGGTACGAGCAGTACTTC
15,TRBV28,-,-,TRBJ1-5,CASSPGGAVKQPQHF,TGTGCCAGCAGTCCCGGTGGGGCCGTGAAACAGCCCCAGCATTTT
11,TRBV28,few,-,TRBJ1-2,CASSSTYGYTF,TGTGCCAGCAGCTCCACCTATGGCTACACCTTC
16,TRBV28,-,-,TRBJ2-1,CASFPLQRVPYNEQFF,TGTGCCAGCTTCCCTCTACAGCGGGTCCCTTACAATGAGCAGTTCTTC
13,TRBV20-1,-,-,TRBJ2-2,CSARKPNTGELFF,TGCAGTGCTAGAAAGCCAAACACCGGGGAGCTGTTTTTT
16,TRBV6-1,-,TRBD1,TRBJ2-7,CASSQSGTGSSYEQYF,TGTGCCAGCAGTCAATCCGGGACAGGGAGCTCCTACGAGCAGTACTTC
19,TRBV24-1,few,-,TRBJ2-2,CATRGGRFTGGRGTGELFF,TGTGCCACCAGAGGGGGGAGATTTACCGGGGGTAGAGGCACCGGGGAGCTGTTTTTT
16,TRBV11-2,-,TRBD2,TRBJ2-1,CASSLEAGGSYNEQFF,TGTGCCAGCAGCTTAGAGGCGGGGGGCTCCTACAATGAGCAGTTCTTC
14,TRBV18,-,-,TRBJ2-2,CASAQGFDTGELFF,TGTGCCAGCGCGCAGGGTTTCGACACCGGGGAGCTGTTTTTT
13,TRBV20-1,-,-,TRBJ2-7,CSASLITAYEQYF,TGCAGTGCGTCCTTAATTACCGCCTACGAGCAGTACTTC
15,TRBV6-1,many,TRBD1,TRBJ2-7,CASSEVRDRGDEQYF,TGTGCCAGCAGTGAAGTAAGGGACAGGGGCGACGAGCAGTACTTC
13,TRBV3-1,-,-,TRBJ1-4,CASSPGLNEKLFF,TGTGCCAGCAGCCCCGGACTAAATGAAAAACTGTTTTTT
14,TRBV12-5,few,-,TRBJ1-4,CASGLAQDIQTVFF,TGTGCTAGTGGTTTGGCCCAGGACATCCAGACGGTGTTTTTT
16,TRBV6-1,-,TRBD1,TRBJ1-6,CASKTSETGNNSPLHF,TGTGCCAGCAAAACCTCCGAGACAGGGAATAATTCACCCCTCCACTTT
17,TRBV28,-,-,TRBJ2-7,CASSFSVRGAGAYEQYF,-
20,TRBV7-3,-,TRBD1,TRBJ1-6,CASSLSIAGGQGKLNSPLHF,TGTGCCAGCAGCTTATCGATTGCTGGGGGACAGGGAAAATTAAATTCACCCCTCCACTTT
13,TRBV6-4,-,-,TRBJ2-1,CASSDSENNEQFF,TGTGCCAGCAGTGACTCGGAGAACAATGAGCAGTTCTTC
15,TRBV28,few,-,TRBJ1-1,CASSSTGSWNTEAFF,TGTGCCAGCAGCTCCACGGGGTCGTGGAACACTGAAGCTTTCTTT
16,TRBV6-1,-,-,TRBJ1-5,CASSLQWGAPNQPQHF,TGTGCCAGCAGTCTACAGTGGGGGGCGCCAAATCAGCCCCAGCATTTT
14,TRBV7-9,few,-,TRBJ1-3,CASWNNRDGNTIYF,TGTGCCAGCTGGAATAACAGGGATGGAAACACCATATATTTT
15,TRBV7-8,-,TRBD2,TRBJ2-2,CASSLSGGYTGELFF,TGTGCCAGCAGTCTTAGCGGGGGATACACCGGGGAGCTGTTTTTT